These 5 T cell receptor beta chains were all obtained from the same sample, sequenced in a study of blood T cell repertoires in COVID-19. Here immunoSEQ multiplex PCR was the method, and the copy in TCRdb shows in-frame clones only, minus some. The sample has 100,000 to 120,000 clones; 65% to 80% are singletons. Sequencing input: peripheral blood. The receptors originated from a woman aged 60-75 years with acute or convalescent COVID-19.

CDR3 in DNA: TGTGCCAGCAGCCCGGGACTCCTGATCTATACGCAGTATTTT. Translating gives CASSPGLLIYTQYF. The V gene is TRBV28, the J gene TRBJ2-3, with D tentatively TRBD2 (6 bases). Germline V gene sequence: CDR1 MDHEN, CDR2 SYDVKM. The CDR3 covers 14 residues. V was cut by 6 bases and J by 7 bases, with 17 bases left in between.

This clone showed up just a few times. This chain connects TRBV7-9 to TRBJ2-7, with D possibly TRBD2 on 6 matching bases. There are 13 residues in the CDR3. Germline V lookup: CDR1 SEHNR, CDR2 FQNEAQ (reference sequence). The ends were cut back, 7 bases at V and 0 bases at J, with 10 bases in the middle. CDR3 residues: CASNGGSSYEQYF. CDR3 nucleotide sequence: TGTGCCAGCAATGGGGGGAGCTCCTACGAGCAGTACTTC.

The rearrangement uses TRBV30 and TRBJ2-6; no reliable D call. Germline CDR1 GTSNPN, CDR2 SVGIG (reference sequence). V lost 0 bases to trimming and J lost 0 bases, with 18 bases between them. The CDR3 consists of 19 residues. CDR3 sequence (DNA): TGTGCCTGGAGTGTTATCGTAGCCAACCCCCTCTCTGGGGCCAACGTCCTGACTTTC. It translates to CAWSVIVANPLSGANVLTF.

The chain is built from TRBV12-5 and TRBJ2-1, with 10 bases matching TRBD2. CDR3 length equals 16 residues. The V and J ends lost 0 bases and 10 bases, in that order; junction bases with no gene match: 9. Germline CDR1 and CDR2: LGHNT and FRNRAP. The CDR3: CASGLVPSGGAEEQFF. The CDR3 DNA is TGTGCTAGTGGTTTGGTCCCAAGCGGGGGGGCAGAAGAGCAGTTCTTC.

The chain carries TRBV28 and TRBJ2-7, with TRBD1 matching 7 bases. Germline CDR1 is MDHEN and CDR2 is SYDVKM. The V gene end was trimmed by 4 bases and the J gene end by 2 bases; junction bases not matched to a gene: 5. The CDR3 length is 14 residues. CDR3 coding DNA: TGTGCCAGCAGTTCCGGACAGGCTACCTACGAGCAGTACTTC. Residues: CASSSGQATYEQYF.